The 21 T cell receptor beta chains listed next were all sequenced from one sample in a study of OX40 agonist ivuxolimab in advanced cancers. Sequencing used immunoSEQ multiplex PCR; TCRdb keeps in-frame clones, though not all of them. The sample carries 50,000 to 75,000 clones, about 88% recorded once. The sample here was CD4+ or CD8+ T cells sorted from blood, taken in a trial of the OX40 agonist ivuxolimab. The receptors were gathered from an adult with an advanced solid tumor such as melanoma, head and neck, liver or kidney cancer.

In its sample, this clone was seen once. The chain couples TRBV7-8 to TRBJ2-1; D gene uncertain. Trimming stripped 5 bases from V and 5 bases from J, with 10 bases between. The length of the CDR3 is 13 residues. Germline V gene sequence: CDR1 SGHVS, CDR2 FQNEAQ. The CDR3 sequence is CASSRRIDNEQFF. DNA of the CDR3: TGTGCCAGCAGCCGACGTATAGACAATGAGCAGTTCTTC.

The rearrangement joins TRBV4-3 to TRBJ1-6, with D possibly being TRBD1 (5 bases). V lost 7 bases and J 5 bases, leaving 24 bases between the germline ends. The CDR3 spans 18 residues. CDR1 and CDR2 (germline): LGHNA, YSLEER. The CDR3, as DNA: TGCGCCAGCATCGGGAGTGGGGCTGCGGCAGGAGATAATTCACCCCTCCACTTT. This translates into CASIGSGAAAGDNSPLHF.

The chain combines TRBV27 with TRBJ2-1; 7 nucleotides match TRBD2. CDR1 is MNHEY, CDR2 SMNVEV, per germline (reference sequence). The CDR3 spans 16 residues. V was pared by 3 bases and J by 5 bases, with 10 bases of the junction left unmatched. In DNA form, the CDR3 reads TGTGCCAGCAGTTTGGCCCTAAGCGGGATGGACAATGAGCAGTTCTTC. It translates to CASSLALSGMDNEQFF.

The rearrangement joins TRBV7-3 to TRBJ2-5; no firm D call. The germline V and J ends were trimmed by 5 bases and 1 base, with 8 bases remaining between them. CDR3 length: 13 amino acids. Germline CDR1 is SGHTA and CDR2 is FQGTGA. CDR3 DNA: TGTGCCAGCAGCCCAACCCCCCAAGAGACCCAGTACTTC. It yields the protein CASSPTPQETQYF. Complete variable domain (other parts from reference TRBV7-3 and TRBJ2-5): GAGVSQTPSNKVTEKGKYVELRCDPISGHTALYWYRQSLGQGPEFLIYFQGTGAADDSGLPNDRFFAVRPEGSVSTLKIQRTERGDSAVYLCASSPTPQETQYFGPGTRLLVL.

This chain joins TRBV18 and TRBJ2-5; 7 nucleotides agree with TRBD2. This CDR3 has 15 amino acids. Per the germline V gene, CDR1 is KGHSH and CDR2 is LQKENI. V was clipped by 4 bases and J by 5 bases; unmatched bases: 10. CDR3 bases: TGTGCCAGCTCACAAACTAGCGTGAAGCGGGAGACCCAGTACTTC. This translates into CASSQTSVKRETQYF.

The DNA of the CDR3 is TGTGCCAGCAGCTTGGGGACAGGAGTCCACGAGCAGTACTTC. Its translation is CASSLGTGVHEQYF. The chain has TRBV7-9 and TRBJ2-7; 8 bases are shared with TRBD1. The CDR3 is made up of 14 amino acids. Trimming took 3 bases from V and 5 from J; bases not matched to a gene: 6. Germline assignment: CDR1 SEHNR and CDR2 FQNEAQ (reference sequence). Filled out from reference TRBV7-9 and TRBJ2-7, the complete variable domain reads DTGVSQNPRHKITKRGQNVTFRCDPISEHNRLYWYRQTLGQGPEFLTYFQNEAQLEKSRLLSDRFSAERPKGSFSTLEIQRTEQGDSAMYLCASSLGTGVHEQYFGPGTRLTVT.

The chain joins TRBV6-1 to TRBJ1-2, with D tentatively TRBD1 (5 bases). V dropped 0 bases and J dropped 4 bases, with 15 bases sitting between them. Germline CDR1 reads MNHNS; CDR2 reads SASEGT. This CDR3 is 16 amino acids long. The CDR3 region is CASSEAAGIGAYGYTF. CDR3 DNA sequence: TGTGCCAGCAGTGAAGCAGCCGGGATCGGGGCCTATGGCTACACCTTC.

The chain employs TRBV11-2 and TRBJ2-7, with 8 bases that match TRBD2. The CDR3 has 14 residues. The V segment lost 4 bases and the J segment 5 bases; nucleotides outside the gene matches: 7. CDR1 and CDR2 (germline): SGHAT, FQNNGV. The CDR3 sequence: CASSSGGLGDEQYF. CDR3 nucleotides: TGTGCCAGCAGCTCGGGGGGGTTAGGAGACGAGCAGTACTTC.

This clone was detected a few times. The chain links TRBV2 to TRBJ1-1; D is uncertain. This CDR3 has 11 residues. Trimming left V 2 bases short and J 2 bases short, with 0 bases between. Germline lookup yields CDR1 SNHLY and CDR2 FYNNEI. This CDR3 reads CASSENTEAFF. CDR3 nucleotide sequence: TGTGCCAGCAGTGAAAACACTGAAGCTTTCTTT.

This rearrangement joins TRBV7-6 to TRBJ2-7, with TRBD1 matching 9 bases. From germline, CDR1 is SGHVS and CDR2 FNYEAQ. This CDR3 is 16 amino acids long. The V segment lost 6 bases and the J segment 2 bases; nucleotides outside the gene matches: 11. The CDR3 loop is CASRPGPGQGPYEQYF. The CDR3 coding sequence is TGTGCCAGCAGACCCGGACCGGGACAGGGACCCTACGAGCAGTACTTC.

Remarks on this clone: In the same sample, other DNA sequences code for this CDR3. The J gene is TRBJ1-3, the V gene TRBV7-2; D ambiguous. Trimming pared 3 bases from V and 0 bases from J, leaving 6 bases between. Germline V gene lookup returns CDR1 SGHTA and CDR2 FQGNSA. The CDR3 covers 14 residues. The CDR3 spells CASSFTLSGNTIYF. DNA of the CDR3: TGTGCCAGCAGCTTTACCCTCTCTGGAAACACCATATATTTT.

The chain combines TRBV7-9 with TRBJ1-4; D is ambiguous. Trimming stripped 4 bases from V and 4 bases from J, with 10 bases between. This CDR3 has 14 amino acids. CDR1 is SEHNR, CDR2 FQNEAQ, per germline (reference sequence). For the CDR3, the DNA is TGTGCCAGCAGCTCCTCCGGCCGTAATGAAAAACTGTTTTTT. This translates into CASSSSGRNEKLFF.

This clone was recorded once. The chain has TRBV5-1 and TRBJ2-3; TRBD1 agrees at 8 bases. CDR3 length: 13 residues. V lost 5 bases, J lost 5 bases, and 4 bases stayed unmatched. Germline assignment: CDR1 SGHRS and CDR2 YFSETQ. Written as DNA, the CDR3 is TGCGCCAGCAGTGGACAGGGCGGAGATACGCAGTATTTT. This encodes CASSGQGGDTQYF.

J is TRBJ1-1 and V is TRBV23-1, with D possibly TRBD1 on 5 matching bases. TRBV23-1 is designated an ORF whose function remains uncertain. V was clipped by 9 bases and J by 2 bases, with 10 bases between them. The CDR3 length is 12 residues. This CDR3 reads CARETVNTEAFF. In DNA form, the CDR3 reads TGCGCCAGGGAGACAGTAAACACTGAAGCTTTCTTT.

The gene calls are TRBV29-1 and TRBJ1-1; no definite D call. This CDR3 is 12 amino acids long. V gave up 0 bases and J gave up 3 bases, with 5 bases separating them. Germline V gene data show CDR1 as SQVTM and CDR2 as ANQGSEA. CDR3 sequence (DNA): TGCAGCGTTGAAGATCTGTACACTGAAGCTTTCTTT. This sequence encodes CSVEDLYTEAFF.

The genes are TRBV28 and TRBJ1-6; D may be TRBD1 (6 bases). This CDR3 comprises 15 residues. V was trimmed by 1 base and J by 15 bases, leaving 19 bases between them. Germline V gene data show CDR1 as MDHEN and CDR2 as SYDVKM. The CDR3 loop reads CASSLSQGSGTFLHF. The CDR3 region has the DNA TGTGCCAGCAGTTTATCCCAGGGTTCTGGGACATTCCTCCACTTT.

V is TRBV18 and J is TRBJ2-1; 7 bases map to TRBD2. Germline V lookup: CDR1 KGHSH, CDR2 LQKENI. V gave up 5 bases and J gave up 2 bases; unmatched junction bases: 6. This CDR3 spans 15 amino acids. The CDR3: CASSLYGRTYNEQFF. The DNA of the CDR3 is TGTGCCAGCTCATTATACGGGAGGACCTACAATGAGCAGTTCTTC.

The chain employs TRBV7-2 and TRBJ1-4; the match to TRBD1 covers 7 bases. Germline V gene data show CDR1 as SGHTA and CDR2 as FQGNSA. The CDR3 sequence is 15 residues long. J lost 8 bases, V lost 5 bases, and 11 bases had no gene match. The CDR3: CASSQRGRGWEKLFF. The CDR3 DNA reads TGTGCCAGCAGCCAAAGGGGGCGCGGGTGGGAAAAACTGTTTTTT.

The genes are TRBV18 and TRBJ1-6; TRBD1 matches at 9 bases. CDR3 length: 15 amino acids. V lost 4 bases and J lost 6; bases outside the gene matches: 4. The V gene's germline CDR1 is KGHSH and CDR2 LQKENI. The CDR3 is CASSLRTGVNSPLHF. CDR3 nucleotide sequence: TGTGCCAGCTCACTCCGGACAGGGGTTAATTCACCCCTCCACTTT.

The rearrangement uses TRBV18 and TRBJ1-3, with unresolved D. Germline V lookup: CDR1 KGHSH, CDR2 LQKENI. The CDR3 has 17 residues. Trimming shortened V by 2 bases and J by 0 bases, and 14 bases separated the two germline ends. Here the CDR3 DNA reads TGTGCCAGCTCACCAAGCCCGGCAGGAAGCTCTGGAAACACCATATATTTT. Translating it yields CASSPSPAGSSGNTIYF.

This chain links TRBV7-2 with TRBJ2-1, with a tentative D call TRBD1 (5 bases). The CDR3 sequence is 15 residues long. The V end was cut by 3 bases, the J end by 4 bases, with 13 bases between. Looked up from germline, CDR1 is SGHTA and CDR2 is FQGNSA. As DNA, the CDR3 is TGTGCCAGCAGCTTTGGGGCGGACCAATACAATGAGCAGTTCTTC. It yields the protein CASSFGADQYNEQFF.